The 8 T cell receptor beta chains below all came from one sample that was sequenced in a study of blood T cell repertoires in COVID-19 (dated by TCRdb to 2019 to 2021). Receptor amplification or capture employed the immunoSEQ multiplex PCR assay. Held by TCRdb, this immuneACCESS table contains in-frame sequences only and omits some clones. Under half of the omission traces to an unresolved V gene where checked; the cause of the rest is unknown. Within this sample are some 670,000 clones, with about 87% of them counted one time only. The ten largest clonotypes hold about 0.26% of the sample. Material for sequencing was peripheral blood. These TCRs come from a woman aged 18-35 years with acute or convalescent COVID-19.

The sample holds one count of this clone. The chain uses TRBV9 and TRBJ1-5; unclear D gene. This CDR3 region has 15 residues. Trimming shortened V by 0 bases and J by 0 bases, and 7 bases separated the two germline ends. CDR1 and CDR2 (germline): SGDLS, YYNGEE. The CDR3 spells CASSVGAASNQPQHF. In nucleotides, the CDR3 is TGTGCCAGCAGCGTAGGGGCAGCTAGCAATCAGCCCCAGCATTTT.

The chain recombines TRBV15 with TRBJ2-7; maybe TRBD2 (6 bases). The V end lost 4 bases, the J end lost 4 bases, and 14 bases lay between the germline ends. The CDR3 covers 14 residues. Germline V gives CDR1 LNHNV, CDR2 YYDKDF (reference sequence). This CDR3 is CATSKSGGNYEQYF. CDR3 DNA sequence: TGTGCCACCAGCAAGAGTGGGGGGAATTACGAGCAGTACTTC.

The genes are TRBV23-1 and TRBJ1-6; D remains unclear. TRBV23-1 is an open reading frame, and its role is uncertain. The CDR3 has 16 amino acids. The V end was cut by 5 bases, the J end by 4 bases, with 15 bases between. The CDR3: CASSKDSDGYNSPLHF. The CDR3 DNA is TGCGCCAGCAGTAAGGACTCCGACGGATATAATTCACCCCTCCACTTT.

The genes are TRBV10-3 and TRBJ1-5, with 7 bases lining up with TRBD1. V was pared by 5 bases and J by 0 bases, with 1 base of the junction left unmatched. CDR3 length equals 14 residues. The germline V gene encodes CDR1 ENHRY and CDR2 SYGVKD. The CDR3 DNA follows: TGTGCCATCAGTTCAGGGGGTAGCAATCAGCCCCAGCATTTT. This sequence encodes CAISSGGSNQPQHF.

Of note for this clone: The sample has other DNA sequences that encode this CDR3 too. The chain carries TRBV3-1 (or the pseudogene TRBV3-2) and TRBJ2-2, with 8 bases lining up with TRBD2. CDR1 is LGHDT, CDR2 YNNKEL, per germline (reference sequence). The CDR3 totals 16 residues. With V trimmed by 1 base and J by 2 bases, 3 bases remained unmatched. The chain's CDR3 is CASSQGAGANTGELFF. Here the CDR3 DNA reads TGTGCCAGCAGCCAAGGAGCGGGGGCAAACACCGGGGAGCTGTTTTTT.

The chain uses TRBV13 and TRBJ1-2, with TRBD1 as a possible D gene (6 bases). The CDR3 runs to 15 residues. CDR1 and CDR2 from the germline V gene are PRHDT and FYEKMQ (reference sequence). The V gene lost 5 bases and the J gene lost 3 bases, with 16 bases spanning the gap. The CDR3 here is CASSPRGGGYYGYTF. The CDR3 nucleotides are TGTGCCAGCAGCCCCCGGGGAGGGGGATACTATGGCTACACCTTC.

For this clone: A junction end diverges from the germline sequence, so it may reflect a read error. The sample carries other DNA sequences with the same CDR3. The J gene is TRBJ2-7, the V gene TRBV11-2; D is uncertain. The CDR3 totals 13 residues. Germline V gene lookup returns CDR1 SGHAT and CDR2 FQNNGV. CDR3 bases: TGTGCCAGCAGTTTAGGCAGCTCCTACGAGCAGTACTTC. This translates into CASSLGSSYEQYF.

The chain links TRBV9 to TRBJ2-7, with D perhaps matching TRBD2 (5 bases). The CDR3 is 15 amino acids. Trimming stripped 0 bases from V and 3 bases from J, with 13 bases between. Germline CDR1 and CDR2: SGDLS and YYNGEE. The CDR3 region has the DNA TGTGCCAGCAGCGTAGCTGAGGGTGTGGGCTACGAGCAGTACTTC. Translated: CASSVAEGVGYEQYF.